This TCR beta chain stems from a study of T-cell memory formation after mild COVID-19. Background on the study: Most TCR clusters belonged to a single donor.

This clonotype has more than one count but fewer than ten. Its antigen is as yet unknown. MiXCR, applied by TCRdb to the 5' RACE reads, yields one record per CDR3 protein. Among 130,000 to 150,000 distinct CDR3 sequences listed, 6% to 6.5% were seen once. Whole-study findings and limits: Some responding clones appeared in pre-infection memory, suggesting cross-reactive memory joined. From day 15 to 85, contracting clones were balanced between CD4 and CD8, whereas later expanders leaned toward CD4+.

The CDR3 runs to 15 residues. V dropped 8 bases and J dropped 5; count of bases not matched to a gene: 13. Germline CDR1 is SEHNR and CDR2 is FQNEAQ (reference sequence). The chain employs TRBV7-9 and TRBJ1-2, with 8 nucleotides matching TRBD1. Material: PBMCs or a T cell subset sorted from them (not recorded which). The source is an adult woman who had mild COVID-19 (a few samples of this study predate the infection). Cell type and time point are not known. The CDR3 is CASEDRVNLAYGYTF. CDR3 nucleotides: TGTGCCAGCGAGGACAGGGTCAATTTGGCTTATGGCTACACCTTC.